The source of this T cell receptor (beta chain) is a study of metastatic and nonmetastatic thyroid tumors. About the study: Malignant and benign thyroid patients had repertoires compared in peripheral blood and tumor or nodule tissue.

This clone was counted once. The antigen is unknown. Study-level results: Reported TCR beta diversity, measured in blood and tumor, was significantly higher for malignant thyroid tumors than for benign nodules.

The CDR3 has 15 residues. The germline V gene has CDR1 SGHAT and CDR2 FQNNGV. Trimming stripped 6 bases from V and 1 base from J, with 16 bases between. Authors' data handling: For papillary thyroid cancer, a distant-metastasis classifier was constructed from CDR3 differences observed across clinicopathological groups. Using MiXCR, TCRdb re-called clones from the PCR reads. These V and J calls derive from TCRdb rather than the authors' analysis. This table has under 35,000 clones, roughly 23% appearing once. Patients were all untreated before their thyroid surgery. This chain links TRBV11-2 with TRBJ2-7; D might be TRBD2 (5 bases). The sequenced material came from blood. The TCR originated in a female donor with papillary thyroid cancer or a benign thyroid nodule (not recorded which). Some clones in this sample may be carry-over from other donors' samples. CDR3 nucleotide sequence: TGTGCCAGCAGGGGGTCGAGGGCCGGGTCCTACGAGCAGTACTTC. Its translation: CASRGSRAGSYEQYF.